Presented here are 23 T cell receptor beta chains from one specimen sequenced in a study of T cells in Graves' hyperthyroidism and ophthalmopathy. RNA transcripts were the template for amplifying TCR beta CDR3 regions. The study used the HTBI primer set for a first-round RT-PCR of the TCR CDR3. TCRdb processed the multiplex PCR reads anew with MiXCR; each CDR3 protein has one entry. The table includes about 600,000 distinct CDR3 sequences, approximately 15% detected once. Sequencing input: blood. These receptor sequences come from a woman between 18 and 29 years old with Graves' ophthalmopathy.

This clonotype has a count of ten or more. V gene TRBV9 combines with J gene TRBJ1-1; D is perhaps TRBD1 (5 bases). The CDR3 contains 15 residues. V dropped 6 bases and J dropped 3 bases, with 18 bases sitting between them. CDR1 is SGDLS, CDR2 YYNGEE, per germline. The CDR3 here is CASTSQWGIDTEAFF. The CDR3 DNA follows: TGTGCCAGCACCTCCCAGTGGGGGATCGACACTGAAGCTTTCTTT.

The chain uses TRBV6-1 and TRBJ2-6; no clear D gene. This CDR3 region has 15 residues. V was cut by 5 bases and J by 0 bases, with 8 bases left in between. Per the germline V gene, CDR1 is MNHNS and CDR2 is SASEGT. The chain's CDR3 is CASSFFTSGANVLTF. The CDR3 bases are TGTGCCAGCAGTTTCTTTACCTCTGGGGCCAACGTCCTGACTTTC.

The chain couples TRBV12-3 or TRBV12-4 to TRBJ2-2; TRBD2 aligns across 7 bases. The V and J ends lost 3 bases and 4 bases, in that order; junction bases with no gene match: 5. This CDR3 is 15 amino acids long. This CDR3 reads CASSFWGGLTGELFF. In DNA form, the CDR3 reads TGTGCCAGCAGTTTCTGGGGAGGGCTCACCGGGGAGCTGTTTTTT.

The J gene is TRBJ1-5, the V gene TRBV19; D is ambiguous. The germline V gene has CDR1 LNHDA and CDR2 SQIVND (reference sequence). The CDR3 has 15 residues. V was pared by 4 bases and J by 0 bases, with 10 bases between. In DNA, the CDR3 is TGTGCCAGTAGTACTACAGCCGATAGCAATCAGCCCCAGCATTTT. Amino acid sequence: CASSTTADSNQPQHF.

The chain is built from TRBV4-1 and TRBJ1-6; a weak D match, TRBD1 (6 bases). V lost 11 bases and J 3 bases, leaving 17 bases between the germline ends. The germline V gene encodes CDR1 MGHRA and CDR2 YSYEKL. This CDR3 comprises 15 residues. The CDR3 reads CAAATGASYNSPLHF. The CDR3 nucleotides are TGCGCCGCCGCCACGGGGGCGAGCTATAATTCACCCCTCCACTTT.

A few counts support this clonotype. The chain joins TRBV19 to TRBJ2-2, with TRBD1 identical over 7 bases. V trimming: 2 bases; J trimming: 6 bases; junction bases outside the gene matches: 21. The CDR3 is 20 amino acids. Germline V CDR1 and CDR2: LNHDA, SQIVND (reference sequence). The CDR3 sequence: CASSIQPLQGYLRRSGELFF. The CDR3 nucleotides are TGTGCCAGTAGTATACAACCTCTACAGGGGTACCTTAGGCGATCCGGGGAGCTGTTTTTT.

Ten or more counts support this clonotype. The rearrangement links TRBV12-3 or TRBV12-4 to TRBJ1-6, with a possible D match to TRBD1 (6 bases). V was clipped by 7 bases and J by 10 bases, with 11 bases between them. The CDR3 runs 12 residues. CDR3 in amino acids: CASTQGGSPLHF. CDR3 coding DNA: TGTGCCAGCACACAGGGCGGGTCACCCCTCCACTTT.

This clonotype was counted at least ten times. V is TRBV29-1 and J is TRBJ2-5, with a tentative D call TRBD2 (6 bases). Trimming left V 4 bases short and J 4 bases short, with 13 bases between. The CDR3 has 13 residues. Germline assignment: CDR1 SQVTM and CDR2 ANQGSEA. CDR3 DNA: TGCAGCGTTGGGGCTAGCGTAGGAGAGACCCAGTACTTC. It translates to CSVGASVGETQYF.

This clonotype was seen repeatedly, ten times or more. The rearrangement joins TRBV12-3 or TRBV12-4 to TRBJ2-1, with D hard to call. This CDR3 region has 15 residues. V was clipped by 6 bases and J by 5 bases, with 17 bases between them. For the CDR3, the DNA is TGTGCCAGCAGCCCCGATGGGGTGACAAACAATGAGCAGTTCTTC. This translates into CASSPDGVTNNEQFF.

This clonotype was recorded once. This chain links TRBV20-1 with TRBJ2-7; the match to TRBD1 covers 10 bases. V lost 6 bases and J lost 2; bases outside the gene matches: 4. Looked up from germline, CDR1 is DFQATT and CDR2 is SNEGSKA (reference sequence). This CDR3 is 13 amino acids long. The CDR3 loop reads CSAAGQGTYEQYF. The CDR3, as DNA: TGCAGTGCAGCGGGACAGGGGACCTACGAGCAGTACTTC.

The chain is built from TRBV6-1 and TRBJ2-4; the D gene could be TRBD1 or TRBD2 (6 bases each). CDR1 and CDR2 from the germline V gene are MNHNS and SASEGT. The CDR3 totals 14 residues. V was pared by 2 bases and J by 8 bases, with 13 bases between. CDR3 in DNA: TGTGCCAGCAGTGAATCTAGGGGGGTGGACATTCAGTACTTC. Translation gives CASSESRGVDIQYF.

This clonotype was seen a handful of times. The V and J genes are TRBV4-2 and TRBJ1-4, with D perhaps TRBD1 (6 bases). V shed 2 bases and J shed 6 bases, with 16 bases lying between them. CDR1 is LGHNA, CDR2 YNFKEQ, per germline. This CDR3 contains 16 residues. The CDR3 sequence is CASSQPQEPGDEKLFF. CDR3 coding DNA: TGTGCCAGCAGCCAACCACAGGAACCAGGGGATGAAAAACTGTTTTTT.

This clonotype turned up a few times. CDR3: CSAETGGFREKLFF. For the CDR3, the DNA is TGCAGCGCTGAGACAGGGGGCTTCCGCGAAAAACTGTTTTTT. This chain joins TRBV29-1 and TRBJ1-4, with 10 bases that match TRBD1. Germline V lookup: CDR1 SQVTM, CDR2 ANQGSEA. The ends lost 7 bases at V and 8 bases at J; junction bases unmatched: 10. The CDR3 is made up of 14 amino acids.

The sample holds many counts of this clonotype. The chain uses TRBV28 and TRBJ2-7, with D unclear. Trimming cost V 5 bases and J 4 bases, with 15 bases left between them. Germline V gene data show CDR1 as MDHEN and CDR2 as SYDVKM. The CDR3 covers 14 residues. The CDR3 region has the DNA TGTGCCAGCAGTCAGCCGGACCCAATTTACGAGCAGTACTTC. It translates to CASSQPDPIYEQYF.

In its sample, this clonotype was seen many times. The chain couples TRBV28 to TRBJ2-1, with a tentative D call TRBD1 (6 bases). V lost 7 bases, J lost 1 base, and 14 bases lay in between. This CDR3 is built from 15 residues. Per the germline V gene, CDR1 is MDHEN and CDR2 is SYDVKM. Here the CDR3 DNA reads TGTGCCAGCACCACAGAACAGGGTTCCTACAATGAGCAGTTCTTC. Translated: CASTTEQGSYNEQFF. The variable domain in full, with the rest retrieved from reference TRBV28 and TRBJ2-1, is DVKVTQSSRYLVKRTGEKVFLECVQDMDHENMFWYRQDPGLGLRLIYFSYDVKMKEKGDIPEGYSVSREKKERFSLILESASTNQTSMYLCASTTEQGSYNEQFFGPGTRLTVL.

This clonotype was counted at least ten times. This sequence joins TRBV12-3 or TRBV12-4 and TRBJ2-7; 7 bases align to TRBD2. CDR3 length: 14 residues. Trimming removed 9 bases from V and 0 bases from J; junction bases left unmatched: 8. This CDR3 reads CASVSGTGSYEQYF. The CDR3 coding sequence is TGTGCCAGTGTGAGCGGGACGGGCTCCTACGAGCAGTACTTC.

The CDR3 region is CASSQDFAPQGNEQFF. The CDR3 DNA reads as TGCGCCAGCAGCCAAGACTTTGCGCCCCAAGGGAATGAGCAGTTCTTC. V usage is TRBV4-3 and J usage is TRBJ2-1; D not certain. V lost 0 bases, J lost 7 bases, and 16 bases lay in between. This CDR3 has 16 residues. Germline CDR1 is LGHNA and CDR2 is YSLEER.

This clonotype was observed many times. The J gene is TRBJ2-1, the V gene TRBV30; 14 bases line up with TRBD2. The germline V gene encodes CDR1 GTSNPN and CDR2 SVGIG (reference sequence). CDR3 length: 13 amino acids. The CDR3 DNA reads TGTTTCTTCCGACTAGCGGGAGGGAATGAGCAGTTCTTC. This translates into CFFRLAGGNEQFF.

CDR3 region: CASSSQRQGANYNQPQHF. CDR3 bases: TGTGCCAGCAGCTCCCAAAGACAGGGGGCAAATTACAATCAGCCCCAGCATTTT. This rearrangement joins TRBV7-9 to TRBJ1-5; TRBD1 agrees at 10 bases. CDR3 length: 18 residues. V shed 4 bases, J shed 3 bases, and the junction held 12 bases outside the gene matches. Germline V gives CDR1 SEHNR, CDR2 FQNEAQ (reference sequence).

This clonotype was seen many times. CDR3 sequence (DNA): TGTGCCAGCAGTTCGGCGGGGACAGGGGCCAACTATGGCTACACCTTC. This sequence encodes CASSSAGTGANYGYTF. The chain recombines TRBV6-2 or TRBV6-3 with TRBJ1-2, with TRBD1 identical over 10 bases. Per germline, CDR1 MNHEY and CDR2 SVGEGT. CDR3 length equals 16 residues. The J segment lost 2 bases and the V segment lost 4 bases, leaving 7 bases of the junction unmatched.

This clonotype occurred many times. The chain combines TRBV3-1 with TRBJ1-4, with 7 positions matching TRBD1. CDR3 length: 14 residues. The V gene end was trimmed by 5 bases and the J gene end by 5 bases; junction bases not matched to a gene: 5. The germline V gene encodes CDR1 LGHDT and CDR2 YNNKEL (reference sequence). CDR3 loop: CASSTGTANEKLFF. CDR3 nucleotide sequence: TGTGCCAGCAGCACCGGGACAGCGAATGAAAAACTGTTTTTT.

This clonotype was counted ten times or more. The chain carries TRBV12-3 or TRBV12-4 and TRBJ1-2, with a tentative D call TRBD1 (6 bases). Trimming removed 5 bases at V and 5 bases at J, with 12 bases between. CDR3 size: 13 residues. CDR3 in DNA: TGTGCCAGCAGTCAGGACAGTTCTTATGGCTACACCTTC. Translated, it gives CASSQDSSYGYTF.

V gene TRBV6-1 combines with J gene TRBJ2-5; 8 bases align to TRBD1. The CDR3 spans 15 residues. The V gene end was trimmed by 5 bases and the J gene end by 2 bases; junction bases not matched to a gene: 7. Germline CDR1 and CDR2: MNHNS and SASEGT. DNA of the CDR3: TGTGCCAGCAGTCCCGGCCGGGACAGGCAAGAGACCCAGTACTTC. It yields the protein CASSPGRDRQETQYF.